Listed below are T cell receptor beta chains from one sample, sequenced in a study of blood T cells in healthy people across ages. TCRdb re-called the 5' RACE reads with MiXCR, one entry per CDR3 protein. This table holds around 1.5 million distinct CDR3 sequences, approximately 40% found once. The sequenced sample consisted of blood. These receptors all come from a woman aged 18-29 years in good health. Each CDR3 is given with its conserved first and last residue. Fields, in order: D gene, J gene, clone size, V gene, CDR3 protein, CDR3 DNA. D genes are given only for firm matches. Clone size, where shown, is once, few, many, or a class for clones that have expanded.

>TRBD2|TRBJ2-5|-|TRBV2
CATQREREWQETQYF
TGTGCCACCCAAAGGGAGCGGGAGTGGCAAGAGACCCAGTACTTC
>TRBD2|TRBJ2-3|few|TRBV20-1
CSAYSPGLAGGFTDTQYF
TGCAGTGCTTATTCCCCGGGACTAGCGGGAGGTTTCACAGATACGCAGTATTTT
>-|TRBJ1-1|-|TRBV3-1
CASSPQTGTNTEAFF
TGTGCCAGCAGCCCACAGACAGGAACGAACACTGAAGCTTTCTTT
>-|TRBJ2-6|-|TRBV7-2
CASSLRGLGGANVLTF
TGTGCCAGCAGCTTACGGGGGCTTGGTGGGGCCAACGTCCTGACTTTC
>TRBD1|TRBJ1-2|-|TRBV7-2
CASSQGQVFNYGYTF
TGTGCCAGCAGCCAAGGACAGGTTTTTAACTATGGCTACACCTTC
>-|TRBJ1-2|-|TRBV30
CAQPDNYGYTF
TGTGCCCAGCCGGACAACTATGGCTACACCTTC
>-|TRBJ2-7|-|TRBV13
CASSFVGVHYEQYF
TGTGCCAGCAGCTTCGTAGGGGTTCACTACGAGCAGTACTTC
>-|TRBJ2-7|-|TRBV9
CASSVSPDSSYEQYF
TGTGCCAGCAGCGTTTCCCCGGACAGTTCTTACGAGCAGTACTTC
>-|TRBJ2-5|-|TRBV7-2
CASSFAAGTQETQYF
TGTGCCAGCAGCTTCGCGGCGGGTACACAAGAGACCCAGTACTTC
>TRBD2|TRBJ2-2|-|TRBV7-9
CASSFGGESRSGELFF
TGTGCCAGCAGCTTCGGGGGGGAGTCAAGGTCCGGGGAGCTGTTTTTT
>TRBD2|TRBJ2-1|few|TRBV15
CATSRDMTGGDEQFF
TGTGCCACCAGCAGAGATATGACGGGAGGCGATGAGCAGTTCTTC
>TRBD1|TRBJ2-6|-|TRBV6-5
CASRRQGPIGANVLTF
TGTGCCAGCAGAAGACAGGGGCCCATCGGGGCCAACGTCCTGACTTTC
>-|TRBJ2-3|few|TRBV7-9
CASSFETGAPDTQYF
TGTGCCAGCAGCTTTGAAACGGGAGCCCCAGATACGCAGTATTTT
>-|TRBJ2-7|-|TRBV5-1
CASSGGPQTYEQYF
TGCGCCAGCAGCGGCGGGCCTCAAACCTACGAGCAGTACTTC
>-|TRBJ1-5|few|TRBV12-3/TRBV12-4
CASSFGAQPQHF
TGTGCCAGCAGTTTTGGGGCTCAGCCCCAGCATTTT
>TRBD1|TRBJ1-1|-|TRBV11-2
CASSFPRDRVSEAFF
TGTGCCAGCAGTTTTCCCCGGGACAGGGTATCTGAAGCTTTCTTT
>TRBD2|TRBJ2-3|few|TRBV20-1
CSAKGLAGGSDTQYF
TGCAGTGCAAAGGGACTAGCGGGAGGATCAGATACGCAGTATTTT
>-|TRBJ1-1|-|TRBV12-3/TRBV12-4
CASKDWNTEPFF
TGTGCCAGCAAGGACTGGAACACTGAACCTTTCTTT
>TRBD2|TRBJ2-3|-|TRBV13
CAGSLRGGDLTDTQYF
TGTGCCGGCAGCTTGCGCGGGGGGGATTTAACAGATACGCAGTATTTT
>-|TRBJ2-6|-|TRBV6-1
CASSEAPAGSGANVLTF
TGTGCCAGCAGTGAAGCGCCAGCTGGTTCTGGGGCCAACGTCCTGACTTTC
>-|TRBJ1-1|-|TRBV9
CASSVEALGTEAFF
TGTGCCAGCAGCGTAGAAGCTTTAGGCACTGAAGCTTTCTTT
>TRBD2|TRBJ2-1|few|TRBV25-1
CASSESEGAGTLYNEQFF
TGTGCCAGCAGTGAATCGGAGGGAGCGGGGACCCTCTACAATGAGCAGTTCTTC
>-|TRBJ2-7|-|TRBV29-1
CSVEDMGFYEQYF
TGCAGCGTTGAAGATATGGGCTTCTACGAGCAGTACTTC
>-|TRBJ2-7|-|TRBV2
CASTSGAIGRDEQYF
TGTGCCAGCACTTCAGGAGCTATCGGCAGGGACGAGCAGTACTTC
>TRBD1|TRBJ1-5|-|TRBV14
CASSQDGGTGGLSNQPQHF
TGTGCCAGCAGCCAAGATGGGGGGACAGGGGGCCTTAGCAATCAGCCCCAGCATTTT
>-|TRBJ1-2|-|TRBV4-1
CASSQEIEGGYTF
TGCGCCAGCAGCCAAGAAATTGAAGGAGGCTACACCTTC
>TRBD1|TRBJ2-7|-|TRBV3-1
CASSRRDRPSYEQYF
TGTGCCAGCAGCCGAAGGGACAGACCTTCCTACGAGCAGTACTTC